These 8 T cell receptor beta chains originate from one sample sequenced in a study of OX40 agonist ivuxolimab in advanced cancers. Method: immunoSEQ multiplex PCR; TCRdb's copy keeps in-frame clones and lacks some. This table holds approximately 70,000 clones, roughly 90% found once. This specimen consisted of CD4+ or CD8+ T cells sorted from blood, obtained in a trial of the OX40 agonist ivuxolimab. These receptors all come from an adult with an advanced solid tumor such as melanoma, head and neck, liver or kidney cancer.

The CDR3 DNA is TGTGCCAGCAGCTCCACAGGGGTGAGTGCGTTCACTGAAGCTTTCTTT. Translation gives CASSSTGVSAFTEAFF. The rearrangement uses TRBV5-6 and TRBJ1-1, with 7 bases fitting TRBD1. J was trimmed by 4 bases and V by 3 bases; bases with no gene match: 12. This CDR3 contains 16 residues. CDR1 SGHDT and CDR2 YYEEEE come from the germline V gene.

This chain joins TRBV6-5 and TRBJ1-2; D not certain. The CDR3 contains 10 residues. Germline V gene data show CDR1 as MNHEY and CDR2 as SVGAGI. Trimming cost V 8 bases and J 5 bases, with 6 bases left between them. CDR3 sequence reads: CASGQYGYTF. Here the CDR3 DNA reads TGTGCCAGCGGTCAGTATGGCTACACCTTC.

The chain employs TRBV7-2 and TRBJ2-3, with 9 nucleotides matching TRBD2. V lost 5 bases and J lost 5; bases outside the gene matches: 8. The germline CDR1 and CDR2 sequences are SGHTA and FQGNSA. This CDR3 has 15 residues. The CDR3 is CASSPSGRRIDTQYF. The CDR3 bases are TGTGCCAGCAGCCCAAGCGGGAGGCGGATAGATACGCAGTATTTT.

This chain connects TRBV7-2 to TRBJ2-5; TRBD2 matches at 10 bases. CDR1 is SGHTA and CDR2 is FQGNSA in the germline V gene. The CDR3 contains 16 residues. Losses at the gene ends were 0 bases for V and 5 bases for J; bases not matched to a gene: 6. CDR3 DNA: TGTGCCAGCAGCTTAGCGGCACTAGCGGGACGGGAGACCCAGTACTTC. Translation: CASSLAALAGRETQYF.

The chain recombines TRBV20-1 with TRBJ2-1; D is unresolved. V lost 7 bases and J 10 bases, leaving 14 bases between the germline ends. The CDR3 extends over 11 amino acids. Germline V lookup: CDR1 DFQATT, CDR2 SNEGSKA (reference sequence). The CDR3 protein is CSVQGRQEQFF. CDR3 sequence (DNA): TGCAGTGTTCAAGGGCGGCAGGAGCAGTTCTTC.

This chain links TRBV5-4 with TRBJ1-1, with D unresolved. The ends were cut back, 6 bases at V and 4 bases at J, with 16 bases in the middle. CDR1 and CDR2 from the germline V gene are SGHNT and YYREEE (reference sequence). CDR3 length equals 14 residues. The CDR3 region is CASKINPGGTEAFF. Written as DNA, the CDR3 is TGTGCCAGCAAAATAAACCCGGGTGGCACTGAAGCTTTCTTT.

The chain couples TRBV27 to TRBJ1-2; perhaps TRBD1 as D (6 bases). Germline CDR1 and CDR2: MNHEY and SMNVEV (reference sequence). This CDR3 has 17 residues. Trimming stripped 1 base from V and 4 bases from J, with 19 bases between. CDR3 DNA: TGTGCCAGCAGTTTATATCCACTAGGGCAGGGGTTCTATGGCTACACCTTC. Translating it yields CASSLYPLGQGFYGYTF.

This clone was detected once. V and J are TRBV6-1 and TRBJ2-5, with a possible D match to TRBD1 (6 bases). The J call is uncertain, as TRBJ2-7 better fits the DNA end. CDR3 size: 14 residues. CDR1 and CDR2 (germline): MNHNS, SASEGT. The CDR3 coding sequence is TGTGCCAGCAGTAGAAACCTACAGGGCTACGAGCAGTACTTC. Residues: CASSRNLQGYEQYF.